A few counts support the clone carrying this T cell receptor (beta chain). Its antigen is currently unknown. The CDR3 consists of 14 residues. V dropped 4 bases and J dropped 10 bases, with 18 bases sitting between them. CDR1 SGHAT and CDR2 FQNNGV come from the germline V gene. These data are taken from a study of early T cells in non-severe SARS-CoV-2 infection. Molecules of cDNA were individually given unique molecular identifiers that were attached to them. TCRdb re-analysed the 5' RACE reads in MiXCR, keeping a single row per CDR3 protein. The sample lists roughly 56,000 distinct CDR3 sequences, over 12% occurring once. Notes on the study in general: Matching against VDJdb likely underestimated virus-specific expansions, favoring anti-spike CD8.

The sample was whole blood, taken at baseline. The rearrangement uses TRBV11-2 and TRBJ2-3; the D gene is possibly TRBD1 (6 bases). This sequence originates from an adult who was a healthcare worker with PCR-confirmed SARS-CoV-2 infection or an uninfected control (not recorded which). CDR3 nucleotide sequence: TGTGCCAGCAGCTCCGCCTCCCTCAAGGGGGCGCAGTATTTT. It translates to CASSSASLKGAQYF.